Sequencing of this T cell receptor beta chain was carried out in a study of shared clonotypes between healthy human individuals. The germline V gene has CDR1 SGHRS and CDR2 YFSETQ. CDR3 size: 15 residues. The V gene end was trimmed by 4 bases and the J gene end by 2 bases; junction bases not matched to a gene: 9. Using immunoSEQ multiplex PCR, the repertoire was profiled, and TCRdb retains in-frame clones only, with some absent. Found here are approximately 2.5 million clones, around nine tenths of them singletons; the top ten hold 0.14%. This clonotype originated in a man between 18 and 29 years old in good health. The chain recombines TRBV5-1 with TRBJ2-7, with TRBD2 identical over 7 bases. The sequenced sample was naive CD4+ T cells sorted from blood. Subset reported: CD45RA+ positively selected. The chain's CDR3 is CASSAEGGPPYEQYF. CDR3 nucleotide sequence: TGCGCCAGCAGCGCCGAGGGAGGGCCCCCCTACGAGCAGTACTTC.